The rows below give T cell receptor beta chains drawn from one sample of a study of control samples from healthy donors and cancer patients. Repertoires were generated with immunoSEQ multiplex PCR, while TCRdb's copy carries only in-frame clones and drops some. The sample yields about 81,000 clones, 85% to 95% seen once. The source material was blood. These receptors all stem from a young woman in good health. Both conserved end residues are part of each CDR3. The D gene is left open where the match is weak. The size entry is marked missing in some rows and otherwise reads once, few, many or a size class.

DNA,CDR3,J,V,size,D
TGTGCCAGCAGCCAAGATACGGGGAGATCGGGAATAACCTTCTCTGGGGCCAACGTCCTGACTTTC,CASSQDTGRSGITFSGANVLTF,TRBJ2-6,TRBV4-2,.,.
TGTGCCAGCAGCGTAGGTCCCCTTAGGGGGCCGGGGGAGACCCAGTACTTC,CASSVGPLRGPGETQYF,TRBJ2-5,TRBV9,.,TRBD1
TGTGCCAGCAGTTTATTTTCCGGCTACGAGCAGTACTTC,CASSLFSGYEQYF,TRBJ2-7,TRBV27,few,.
TGTGCCAGCAGTTCGACAGGAGAACGACCCTATGGCTACACCTTC,CASSSTGERPYGYTF,TRBJ1-2,TRBV28,.,.
TGTGCCAGCAGCTCGAGACAGAGACAGTTCTTC,CASSSRQRQFF,TRBJ2-1,TRBV11-1,.,.
TGTGCCAGCAGTGAAGTAGGCGGGGGGTACTACGAGCAGTACTTC,CASSEVGGGYYEQYF,TRBJ2-7,TRBV6-1,.,TRBD2
TGTGCCAGCAGCGGGGGACTAGCGGGATCCGACGAGCAGTACTTC,CASSGGLAGSDEQYF,TRBJ2-7,TRBV2,.,TRBD2
TGCGCCAGCAGCCCCACAGCGGGGCCCCCAGATACGCAGTATTTT,CASSPTAGPPDTQYF,TRBJ2-3,TRBV4-1,.,TRBD2
TGTGCCAGCATAGGACGGATAAACACTGAAGCTTTCTTT,CASIGRINTEAFF,TRBJ1-1,TRBV28,.,.
TGTGCCAGCAGCCAAAGGGGGCCGGGTGAGCAGTACTTC,CASSQRGPGEQYF,TRBJ2-7,TRBV16,.,TRBD1
TGTGCCAGCCATCACCCCGACATTCAGTACTTC,CASHHPDIQYF,TRBJ2-4,TRBV2,.,.
TGCGCCAGCAGCTTGGGGGGGACGGGAAATGAGCAGTTCTTC,CASSLGGTGNEQFF,TRBJ2-1,TRBV5-1,.,.
TGTGCCACTACGCGTGGGGACAATGAGCAGTTCTTC,CATTRGDNEQFF,TRBJ2-1,TRBV12-3/TRBV12-4,.,.
TGTGCCAGTAGTATTTCCTTAGACACTGAAGCTTTCTTT,CASSISLDTEAFF,TRBJ1-1,TRBV19,.,.
TGTGCCAGCAGCTTACTTCAGGGGGCAATTGGAAACACCATATATTTT,CASSLLQGAIGNTIYF,TRBJ1-3,TRBV7-2,.,TRBD1
TGTGCCAGCAGCTTGGAGGGTCTAGTTAACGGGGAGCTGTTTTTT,CASSLEGLVNGELFF,TRBJ2-2,TRBV5-5,.,.